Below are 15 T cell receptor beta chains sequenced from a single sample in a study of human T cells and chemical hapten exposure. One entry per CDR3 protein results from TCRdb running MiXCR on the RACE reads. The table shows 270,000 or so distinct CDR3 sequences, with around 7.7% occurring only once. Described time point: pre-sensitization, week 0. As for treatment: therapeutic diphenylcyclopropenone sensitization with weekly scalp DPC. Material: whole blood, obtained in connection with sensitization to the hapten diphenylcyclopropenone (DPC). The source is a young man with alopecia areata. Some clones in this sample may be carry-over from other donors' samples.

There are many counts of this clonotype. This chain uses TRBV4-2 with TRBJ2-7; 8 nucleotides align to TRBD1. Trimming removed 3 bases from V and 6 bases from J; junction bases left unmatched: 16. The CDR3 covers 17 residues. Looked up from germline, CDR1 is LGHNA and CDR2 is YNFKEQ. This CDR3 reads CASSQGQATRAGGEQYF. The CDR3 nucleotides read TGTGCCAGCAGCCAGGGACAGGCCACAAGGGCCGGGGGCGAGCAGTACTTC.

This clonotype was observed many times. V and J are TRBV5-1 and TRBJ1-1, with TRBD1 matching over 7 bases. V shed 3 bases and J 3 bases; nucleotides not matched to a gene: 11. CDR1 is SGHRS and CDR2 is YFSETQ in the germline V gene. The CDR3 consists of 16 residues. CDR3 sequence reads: CASSSRTGRGDTEAFF. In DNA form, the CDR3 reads TGCGCCAGCAGCTCGAGGACAGGCCGGGGCGACACTGAAGCTTTCTTT.

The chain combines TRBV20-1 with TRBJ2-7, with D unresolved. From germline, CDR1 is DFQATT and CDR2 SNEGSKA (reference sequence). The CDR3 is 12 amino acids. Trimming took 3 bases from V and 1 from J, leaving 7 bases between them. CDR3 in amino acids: CSASISSYEQYF. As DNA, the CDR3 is TGCAGTGCTAGTATCAGTTCCTACGAGCAGTACTTC.

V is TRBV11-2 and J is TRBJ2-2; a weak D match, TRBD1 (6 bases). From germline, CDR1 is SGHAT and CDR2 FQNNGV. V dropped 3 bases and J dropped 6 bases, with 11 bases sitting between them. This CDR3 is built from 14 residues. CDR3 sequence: CASSFSPGAGELFF. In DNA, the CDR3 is TGTGCCAGCAGCTTCTCTCCAGGGGCCGGGGAGCTGTTTTTT.

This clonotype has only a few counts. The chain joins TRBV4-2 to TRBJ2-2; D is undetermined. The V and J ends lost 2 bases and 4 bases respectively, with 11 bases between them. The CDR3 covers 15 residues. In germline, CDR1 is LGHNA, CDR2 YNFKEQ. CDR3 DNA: TGTGCCAGCAGCCAACCGCCTGGGGTCACCGGGGAGCTGTTTTTT. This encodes CASSQPPGVTGELFF.

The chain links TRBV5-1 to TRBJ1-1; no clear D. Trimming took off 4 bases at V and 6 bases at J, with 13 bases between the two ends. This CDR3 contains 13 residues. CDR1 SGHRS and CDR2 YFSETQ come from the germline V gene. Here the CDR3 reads CASSVVGNAEAFF. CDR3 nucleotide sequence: TGCGCCAGCAGCGTGGTGGGGAATGCTGAAGCTTTCTTT. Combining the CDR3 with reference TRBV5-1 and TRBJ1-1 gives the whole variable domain KAGVTQTPRYLIKTRGQQVTLSCSPISGHRSVSWYQQTPGQGLQFLFEYFSETQRNKGNFPGRFSGRQFSNSRSEMNVSTLELGDSALYLCASSVVGNAEAFFGQGTRLTVV.

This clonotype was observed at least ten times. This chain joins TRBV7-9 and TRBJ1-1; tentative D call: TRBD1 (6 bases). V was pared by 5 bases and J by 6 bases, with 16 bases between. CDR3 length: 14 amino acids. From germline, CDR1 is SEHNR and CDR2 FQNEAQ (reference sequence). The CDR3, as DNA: TGTGCCAGCAGCCCGCGAAGGGGGAGGGCTGAAGCTTTCTTT. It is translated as CASSPRRGRAEAFF.

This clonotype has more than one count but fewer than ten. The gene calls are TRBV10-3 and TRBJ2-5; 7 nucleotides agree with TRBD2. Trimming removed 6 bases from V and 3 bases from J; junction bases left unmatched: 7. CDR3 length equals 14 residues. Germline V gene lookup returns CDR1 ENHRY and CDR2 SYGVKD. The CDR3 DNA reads TGTGCCATCAGCCTCCCAGGGAGGGAAGAGACCCAGTACTTC. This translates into CAISLPGREETQYF.

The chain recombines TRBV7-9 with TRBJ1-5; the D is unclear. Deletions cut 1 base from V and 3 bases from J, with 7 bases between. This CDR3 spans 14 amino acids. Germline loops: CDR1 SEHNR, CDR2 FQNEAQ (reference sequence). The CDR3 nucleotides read TGTGCCAGCAGCTTAGGACCGTTCAATCAGCCCCAGCATTTT. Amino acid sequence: CASSLGPFNQPQHF.

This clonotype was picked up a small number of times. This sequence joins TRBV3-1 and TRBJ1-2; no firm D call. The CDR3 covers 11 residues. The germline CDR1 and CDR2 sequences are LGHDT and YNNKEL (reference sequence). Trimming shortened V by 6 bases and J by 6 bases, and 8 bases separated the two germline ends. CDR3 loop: CASSLLDGYTF. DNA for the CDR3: TGTGCCAGCAGTCTTTTAGATGGCTACACCTTC.

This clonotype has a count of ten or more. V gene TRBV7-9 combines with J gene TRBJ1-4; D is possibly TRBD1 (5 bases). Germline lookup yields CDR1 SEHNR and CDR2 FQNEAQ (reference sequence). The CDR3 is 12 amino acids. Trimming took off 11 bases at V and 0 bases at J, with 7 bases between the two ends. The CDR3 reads CASRATNEKLFF. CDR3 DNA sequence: TGTGCCTCCAGGGCAACTAATGAAAAACTGTTTTTT.

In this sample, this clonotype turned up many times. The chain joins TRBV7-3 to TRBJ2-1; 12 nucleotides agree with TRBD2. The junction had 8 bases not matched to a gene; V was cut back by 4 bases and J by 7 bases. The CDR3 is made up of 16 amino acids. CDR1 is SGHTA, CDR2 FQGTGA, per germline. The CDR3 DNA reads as TGTGCCAGCAGCTCCATTCTAGCGGGGGGGTGGAATGAGCAGTTCTTC. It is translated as CASSSILAGGWNEQFF.

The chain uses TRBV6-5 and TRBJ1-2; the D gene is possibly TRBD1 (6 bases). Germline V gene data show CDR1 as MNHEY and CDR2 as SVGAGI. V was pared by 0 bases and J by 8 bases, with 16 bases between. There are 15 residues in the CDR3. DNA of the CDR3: TGTGCCAGCAGTTACTCCATTTCAGGGGCGGGAGGCTACACCTTC. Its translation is CASSYSISGAGGYTF.

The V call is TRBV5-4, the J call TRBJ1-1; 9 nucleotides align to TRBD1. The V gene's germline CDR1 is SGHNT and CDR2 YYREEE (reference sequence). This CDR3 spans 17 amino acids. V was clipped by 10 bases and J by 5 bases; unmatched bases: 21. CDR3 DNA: TGTGCCGTCTGGGTCCGGGACAGGGCTACGGAGAGGACTGAAGCTTTCTTT. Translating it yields CAVWVRDRATERTEAFF.

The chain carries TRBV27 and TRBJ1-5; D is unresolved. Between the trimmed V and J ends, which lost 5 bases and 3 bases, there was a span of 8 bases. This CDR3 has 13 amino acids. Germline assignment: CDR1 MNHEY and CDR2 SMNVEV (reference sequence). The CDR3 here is CASSGRVNQPQHF. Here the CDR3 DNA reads TGTGCCAGCAGTGGGCGGGTCAATCAGCCCCAGCATTTT.